The T cell receptor (beta chain) described here comes from a study of T cell changes during pregnancy in multiple sclerosis. The germline V gene has CDR1 SNHLY and CDR2 FYNNEI. This CDR3 spans 14 amino acids. Trimming cost V 8 bases and J 4 bases, with 17 bases left between them. This clone was counted a few times. TCRdb keeps only in-frame clones here, not all; method: immunoSEQ multiplex PCR. The table lists tens of thousands of clones, almost 95% of them singletons, with roughly 2.8% in the top ten. The source of this sequence is a female donor in good health, enrolled as a control in a pregnancy study. Sequenced material: peripheral blood, taken in the third trimester of pregnancy. V gene TRBV2 combines with J gene TRBJ1-2; weak D call: TRBD1 (6 bases). Here the CDR3 reads CASLDRDIIYGYTF. The CDR3 bases are TGTGCCAGCCTGGACCGGGACATCATCTATGGCTACACCTTC.